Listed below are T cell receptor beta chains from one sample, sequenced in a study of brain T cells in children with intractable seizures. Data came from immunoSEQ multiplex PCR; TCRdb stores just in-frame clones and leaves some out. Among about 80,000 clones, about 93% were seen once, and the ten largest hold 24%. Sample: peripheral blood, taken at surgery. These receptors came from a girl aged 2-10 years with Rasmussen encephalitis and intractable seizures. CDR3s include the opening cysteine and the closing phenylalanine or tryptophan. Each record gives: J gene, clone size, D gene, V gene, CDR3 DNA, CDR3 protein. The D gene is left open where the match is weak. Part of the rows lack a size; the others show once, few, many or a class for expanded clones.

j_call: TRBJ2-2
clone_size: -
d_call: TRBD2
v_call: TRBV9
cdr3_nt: TGTGCCAGCAGCGTAGTTAGCGGGGGGGCCCTGGGCACCGGGGAGCTGTTTTTT
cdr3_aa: CASSVVSGGALGTGELFF

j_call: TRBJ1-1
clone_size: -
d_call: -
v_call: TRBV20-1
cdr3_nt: TGCAGTGCCAGTATTTCTCTGAACACTGAAGCTTTCTTT
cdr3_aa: CSASISLNTEAFF

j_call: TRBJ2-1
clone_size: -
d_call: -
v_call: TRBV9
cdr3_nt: TGTGCCAGCAGCGGAAATGAGCAGTTCTTC
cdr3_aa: CASSGNEQFF

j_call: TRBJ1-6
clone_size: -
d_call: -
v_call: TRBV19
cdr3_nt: TGTGCCAGTAGTGCGGCGGACCCCTCTTCACCCCTCCACTTT
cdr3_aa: CASSAADPSSPLHF

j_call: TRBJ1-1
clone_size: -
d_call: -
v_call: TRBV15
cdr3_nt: TGTGCCACCAGCAGAGAGGGGCCCATCGAAGCTTTCTTT
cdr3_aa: CATSREGPIEAFF

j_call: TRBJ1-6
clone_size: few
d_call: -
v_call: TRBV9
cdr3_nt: TGTGCCAGCGGGGGAGTTAATTCACCCCTCCACTTT
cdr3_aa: CASGGVNSPLHF

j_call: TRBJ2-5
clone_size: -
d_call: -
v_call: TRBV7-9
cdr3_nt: TGTGCCAGCAGCGAACATGGCAAGACCCAGTACTTC
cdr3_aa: CASSEHGKTQYF

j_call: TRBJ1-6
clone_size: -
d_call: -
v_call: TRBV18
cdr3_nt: TGTGCCAGCTCACCAAGCGGGCAGGGGCCTTCACCCCTCCACTTT
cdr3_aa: CASSPSGQGPSPLHF

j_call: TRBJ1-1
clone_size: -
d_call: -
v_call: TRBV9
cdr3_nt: TGTGCCAGCAGCGTAGCCGGGGACTCTAACACTGAAGCTTTCTTT
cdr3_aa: CASSVAGDSNTEAFF

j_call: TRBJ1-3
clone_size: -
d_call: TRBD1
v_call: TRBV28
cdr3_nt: TGTGCCAGCAGCCTGACAGGGACTGGAAACACCATATATTTT
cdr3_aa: CASSLTGTGNTIYF

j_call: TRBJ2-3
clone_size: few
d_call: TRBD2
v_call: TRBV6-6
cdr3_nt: TGTGCCAGCAGTTACCTAGCGGGGGCCACAGATACGCAGTATTTT
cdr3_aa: CASSYLAGATDTQYF

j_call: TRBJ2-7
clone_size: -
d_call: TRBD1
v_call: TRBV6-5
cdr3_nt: TGTGCCAGCAAGGTACAGGGGGTCCCCTACGAGCAGTACTTC
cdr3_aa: CASKVQGVPYEQYF

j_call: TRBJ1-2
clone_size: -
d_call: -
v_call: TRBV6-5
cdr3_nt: TGTGCCAGCAGTTATGGGGGCCACTACGACGGCTACACCTTC
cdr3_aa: CASSYGGHYDGYTF

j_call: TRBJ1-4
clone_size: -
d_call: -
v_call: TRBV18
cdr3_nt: TGTGCCAGCTCACCCAGGGCCAGGAATGAAAAACTGTTTTTT
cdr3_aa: CASSPRARNEKLFF

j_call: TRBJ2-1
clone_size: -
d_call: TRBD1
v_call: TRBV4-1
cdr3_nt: TGCGCCAGCAGCCAAACAACAGGGGGCAGTGAGCAGTTCTTC
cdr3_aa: CASSQTTGGSEQFF

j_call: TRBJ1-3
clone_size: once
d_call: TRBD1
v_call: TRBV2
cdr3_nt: TGTGCCAGCAGTGAATTCGGCAGGGGGTCTGGAAACACCATATATTTT
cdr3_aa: CASSEFGRGSGNTIYF

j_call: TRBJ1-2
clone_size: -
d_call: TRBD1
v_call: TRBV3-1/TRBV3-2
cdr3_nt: TGTGCCAGCAGCTCACCCGGACAGGGTGGCTATGGCTACACCTTC
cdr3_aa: CASSSPGQGGYGYTF

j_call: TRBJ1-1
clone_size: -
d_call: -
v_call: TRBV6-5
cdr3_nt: TGTGCCAGCAGTTACTCGGGCGGTATGAACACTGAAGCTTTCTTT
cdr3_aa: CASSYSGGMNTEAFF

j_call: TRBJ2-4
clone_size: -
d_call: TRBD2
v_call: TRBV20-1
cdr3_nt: TGCAGTGCTAGTCGGGAGGGCCTGTCAAACATTCAGTACTTC
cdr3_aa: CSASREGLSNIQYF

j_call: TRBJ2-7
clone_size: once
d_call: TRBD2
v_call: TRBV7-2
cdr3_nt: TGTGCCAGCAGCTTAAGCCCGGGAGGCGGCTCCTACGAGCAGTACTTC
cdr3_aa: CASSLSPGGGSYEQYF

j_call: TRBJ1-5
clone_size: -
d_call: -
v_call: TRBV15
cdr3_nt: TGTGCCACCAGCCCCCGAAGGACGGGAGGAAATAGCAATCAGCCCCAGCATTTT
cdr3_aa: CATSPRRTGGNSNQPQHF

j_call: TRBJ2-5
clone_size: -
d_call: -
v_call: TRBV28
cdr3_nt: TGTGCCAGCAGTTACGGTCAAGAGACCCAGTACTTC
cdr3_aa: CASSYGQETQYF

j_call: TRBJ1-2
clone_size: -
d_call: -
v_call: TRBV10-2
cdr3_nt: TGCGCCAGCAGTGAGGTCAGGACACTGGGCTATGGCTACACCTTC
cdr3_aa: CASSEVRTLGYGYTF

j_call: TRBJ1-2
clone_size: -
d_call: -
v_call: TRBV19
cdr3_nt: TGTGCCAGTAGTATCAGCTCAGGGTCTAACTATGGCTACACCTTC
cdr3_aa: CASSISSGSNYGYTF

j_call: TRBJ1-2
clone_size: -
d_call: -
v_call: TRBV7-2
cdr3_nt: TGTGCCAGCAGTTTACCGGGGGCGAGATATGGCTACACCTTC
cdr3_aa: CASSLPGARYGYTF

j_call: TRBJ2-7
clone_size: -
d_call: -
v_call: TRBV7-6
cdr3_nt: TGTGCCAGCAGCTTTAGGATGGGACAAACCTACGAGCAGTACTTC
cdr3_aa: CASSFRMGQTYEQYF

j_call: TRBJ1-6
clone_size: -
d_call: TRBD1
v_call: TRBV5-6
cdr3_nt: TGTGCCAGCAGTCAGGACAGGGGGAATTCACCCCTCCACTTT
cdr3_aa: CASSQDRGNSPLHF

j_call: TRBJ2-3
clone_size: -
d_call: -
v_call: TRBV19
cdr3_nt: TGTGCCAGTAGTATTGGGGTTGGTACGGGAGATACGCAGTATTTT
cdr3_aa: CASSIGVGTGDTQYF

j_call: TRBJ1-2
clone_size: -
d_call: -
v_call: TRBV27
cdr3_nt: TGTGCCTCTCGGGGAGACCCTAACTATGGCTACACCTTC
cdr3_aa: CASRGDPNYGYTF

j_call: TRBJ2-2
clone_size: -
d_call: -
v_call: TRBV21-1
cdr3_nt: TGTGCCAGCTGTGATGGCCCGAACACCGGGGAGCTGTTTTTT
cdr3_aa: CASCDGPNTGELFF

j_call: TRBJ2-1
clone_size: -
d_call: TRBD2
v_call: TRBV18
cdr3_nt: TGTGCCAGCTCACCAAGACTAGCGGGAGGAAACAATGAGCAGTTCTTC
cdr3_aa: CASSPRLAGGNNEQFF

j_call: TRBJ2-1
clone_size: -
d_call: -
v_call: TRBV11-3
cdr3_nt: TGTGCCAGCAGCCCAATTGGGCAGGGGACATACAATGAGCAGTTCTTC
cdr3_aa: CASSPIGQGTYNEQFF

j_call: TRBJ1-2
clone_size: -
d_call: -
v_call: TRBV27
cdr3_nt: TGTGCCAGCAGTTTATCGCCGACAGCTTATGGCTACACCTTC
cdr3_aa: CASSLSPTAYGYTF

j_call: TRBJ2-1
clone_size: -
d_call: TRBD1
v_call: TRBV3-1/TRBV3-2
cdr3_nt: TGTGCCAGCAGCCAGGGACCGGGACAGGGAGGAAATGAGCAGTTCTTC
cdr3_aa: CASSQGPGQGGNEQFF

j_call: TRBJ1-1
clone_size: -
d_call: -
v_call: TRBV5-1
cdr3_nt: TGCGCCAGCAGCCCCGAAGCTTTCTTT
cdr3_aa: CASSPEAFF

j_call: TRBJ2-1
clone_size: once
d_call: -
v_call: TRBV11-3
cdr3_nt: TGTGCCAGCAGCTTGCTAGCGACTCTAGGTGAGCAGTTCTTC
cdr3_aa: CASSLLATLGEQFF

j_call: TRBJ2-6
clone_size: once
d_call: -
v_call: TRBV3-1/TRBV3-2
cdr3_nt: TGTGCCAGCAGCCAGTCAAGCTCTGGGGCCAACGTCCTGACTTTC
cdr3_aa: CASSQSSSGANVLTF

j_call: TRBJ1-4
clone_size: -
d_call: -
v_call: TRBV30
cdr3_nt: TGTGCCCAACCATCTGCAACTAATGAAAAACTGTTTTTT
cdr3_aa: CAQPSATNEKLFF

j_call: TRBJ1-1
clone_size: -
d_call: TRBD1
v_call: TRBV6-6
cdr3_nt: TGTGCCAGCAGAGGGGACAGAGGCACTGAAGCTTTCTTT
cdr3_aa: CASRGDRGTEAFF

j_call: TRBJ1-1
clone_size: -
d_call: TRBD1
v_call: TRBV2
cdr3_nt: TGTGCCAGGGGCGGACAGGGGAACACTGAAGCTTTCTTT
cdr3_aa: CARGGQGNTEAFF